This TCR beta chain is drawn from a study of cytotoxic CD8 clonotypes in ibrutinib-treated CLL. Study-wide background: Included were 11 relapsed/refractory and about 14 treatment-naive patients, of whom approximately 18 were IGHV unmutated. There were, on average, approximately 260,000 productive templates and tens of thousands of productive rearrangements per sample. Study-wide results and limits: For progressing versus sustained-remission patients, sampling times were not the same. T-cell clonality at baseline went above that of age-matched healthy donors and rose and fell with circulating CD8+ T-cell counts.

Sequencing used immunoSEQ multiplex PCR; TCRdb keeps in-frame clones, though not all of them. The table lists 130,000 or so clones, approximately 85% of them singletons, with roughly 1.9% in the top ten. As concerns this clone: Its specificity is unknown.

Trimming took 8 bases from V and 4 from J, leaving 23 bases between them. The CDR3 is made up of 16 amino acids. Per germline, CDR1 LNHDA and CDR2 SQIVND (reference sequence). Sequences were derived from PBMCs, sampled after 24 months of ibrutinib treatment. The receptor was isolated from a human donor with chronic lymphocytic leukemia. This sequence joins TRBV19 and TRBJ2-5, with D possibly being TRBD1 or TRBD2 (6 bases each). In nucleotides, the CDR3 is TGTGCCAGTTCACCCGGGGGCAGGGTGAGGGGAGAGACCCAGTACTTC. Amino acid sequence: CASSPGGRVRGETQYF.